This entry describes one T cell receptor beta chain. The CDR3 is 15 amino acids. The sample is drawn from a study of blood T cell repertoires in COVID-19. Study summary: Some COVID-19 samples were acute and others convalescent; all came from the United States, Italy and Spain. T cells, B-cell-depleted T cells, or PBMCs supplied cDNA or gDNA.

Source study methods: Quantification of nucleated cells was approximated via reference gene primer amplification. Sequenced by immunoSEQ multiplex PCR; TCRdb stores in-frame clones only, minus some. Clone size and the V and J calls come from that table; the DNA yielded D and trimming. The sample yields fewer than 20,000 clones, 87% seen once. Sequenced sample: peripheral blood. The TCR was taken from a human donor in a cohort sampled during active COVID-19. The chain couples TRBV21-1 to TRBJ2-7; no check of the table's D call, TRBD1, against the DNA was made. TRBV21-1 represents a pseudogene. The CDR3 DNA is TGTGCCAGCAGCTCAAAGGGGGACACGGCCTACGAGCAGTACTTC. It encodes CASSSKGDTAYEQYF.